Given below is one TCR beta chain in context. No antigen is known for it. This entry is derived from a study of T cells in localized non-small cell lung cancer. Whole-study findings and limits: Highest T cell clonality was seen in uninvolved adjacent lung, surpassing that measured in tumor. Tumor samples were not multi-region, leaving intratumor heterogeneity unexcluded. Adjacent lung tissue had a median about 60 of the top 100 clones found in the tumor.

This CDR3 has 14 residues. Germline values: CDR1 MNHEY, CDR2 SVGAGI. Trimming left V 6 bases short and J 1 base short, with 13 bases between. Produced via immunoSEQ multiplex PCR; TCRdb's table is partial and in-frame only. There are about 24,000 clones in the sample; roughly 87% occur only once, and around 28% lies in the top ten. The sequence came from a male donor aged 60 or over with stage I squamous cell lung carcinoma. Sequenced here: peripheral blood, sampled before any cancer treatment. The chain employs TRBV6-5 and TRBJ2-7, with D perhaps TRBD1 (6 bases). The CDR3 protein is CASRSGQFSYEQYF. CDR3 nucleotides: TGTGCCAGCAGGTCCGGACAGTTTTCCTACGAGCAGTACTTC.